This TCR beta chain was captured in a study of T cell responses to AZD1222 COVID-19 vaccine (dated by TCRdb to the early 2020s). Looking at the study overall: AZD1222 recipients with second doses at about 4 weeks or about 12 weeks were pooled, because spike-specific TCR depth and breadth did not differ between schedules. Trial participants were enrolled by age into 18-55, 56-69 and 70-plus year subgroups, with roughly 160, 29 and 62 TCR-sequenced participants respectively. TCR sequencing covered some 250 trial participants: 200 to 220 given two doses of AZD1222 and 26 given two doses of MenACWY control vaccine.

What the study reported, not specific to this receptor: Most participants were white British and females outnumbered males, and the authors suggested that clonal diversity may have been underestimated. Only 5 to 7 AZD1222 recipients were SARS-CoV-2 seropositive at baseline, limiting conclusions about previously exposed vaccinees. In the small 56-69-year group, the increase in depth fell short of significance, most likely because of low power. Vaccine-associated CD4 TCRs spanned the whole spike protein, with dominant responses in regions 160-218 and 743-854. Reportedly, almost half of the unique spike-specific TCRs recognized epitopes lying outside the regions that are mutated in the B.1.351 and B.1.1.7 variants. Spike-specific TCR breadth and depth rose significantly after two AZD1222 doses compared with day 0 and with MenACWY recipients. No day 14 peak-response samples were available, so repertoires were characterized only after the peak T cell response.

Regarding this clone: Its antigen is unknown. No much larger clonotype is one base removed from it; base qualities were not supplied.

The CDR3 regions of human TCRbeta chains were analyzed by immunosequencing. The authors' analysis ran thus. TCRs in the repertoires were compared against a reference library of SARS-CoV-2-specific TCRs that had been generated with the MIRA antigen-specificity platform. Breadth meant the fraction of unique TCRs that were SARS-CoV-2-associated, whereas depth meant the fraction of total T cells that were SARS-CoV-2-associated. Using the MIRA data, every spike-specific TCR was mapped to the spike region that the TCR reacted to and assigned to either a CD4 or a CD8 class. Log10-transformed breadth and depth values were compared by one-way ANOVA with Sidak's multiple comparisons tests. Entries here come from immuneACCESS through TCRdb and include only in-frame sequences with V and J called. Some clones fail to appear in such tables; in the studies checked, an unresolved V gene covers under half of the shortfall, and the cause of the remainder is unknown. That table supplies the V and J calls and clone size; D and trimming were determined from the DNA. For this sample there are some 130,000 clones; 70% to 90% appear just once. About 1.6% of the sample is taken by the ten largest.

The CDR1 and CDR2 encoded by the germline V gene (reference sequence) are LGHDT and YNNKEL. The CDR3 sequence holds 16 residues, the cysteine and phenylalanine included. The DNA shown is the 48-base CDR3, in frame from base 1. Ends trimmed: V by 1 base, J by 2 bases; bases unmatched to a gene: 7. Taken with the paper, the label for time point translates to: baseline before first vaccination. Vaccinee samples came from UK trials COV001 and COV002, including a single-blind randomized controlled phase 2/3 trial of AZD1222 (ChAdOx1 nCoV-19) in healthy adults. Trial participant PBMC samples were collected at day 0 and day 28 after the second dose for TCRbeta chain sequencing.

This specimen consisted of peripheral blood, obtained on day 0 of AZD1222 vaccination. The clonotype originates from an adult in good health. Recombination connected TRBV3-1 (or the pseudogene TRBV3-2) to TRBJ2-5; TRBD2 agrees with 7 junctional bases. The DNA sequence is as follows: TGTGCCAGCAGCCAAGTCGGACGGGGGGATCAAGAGACCCAGTACTTC. It encodes CASSQVGRGDQETQYF.